Each of the 26 T cell receptor beta chains below was sequenced from the same sample in a study of blood T cells in healthy people across ages. With a J-beta primer mix and a sample-barcoded 5' primer, a second PCR ran roughly 6 to 11 cycles. Using its own MiXCR run on the 5' RACE reads, TCRdb lists one record per CDR3 protein. The data contain approximately 1.5 million distinct CDR3 sequences, roughly 43% of them singletons. Sample: blood. Receptors originate from a woman aged 18-35 years in good health.

The chain has TRBV7-2 and TRBJ2-3; no clear D gene. This CDR3 has 15 amino acids. The V end lost 5 bases, the J end lost 0 bases, and 12 bases lay between the germline ends. The germline V gene encodes CDR1 SGHTA and CDR2 FQGNSA. The CDR3 here is CASSPMAGSTDTQYF. The CDR3 DNA reads as TGTGCCAGCAGCCCTATGGCCGGGAGCACAGATACGCAGTATTTT.

V is TRBV20-1 and J is TRBJ2-5, with TRBD2 identical over 8 bases. Per germline, CDR1 DFQATT and CDR2 SNEGSKA (reference sequence). V trimming: 4 bases; J trimming: 11 bases; junction bases outside the gene matches: 18. There are 15 residues in the CDR3. The CDR3 coding sequence is TGCAGTGCTAATAGCGGGGTGCGCTCCTACAATAAGCAGTACTTC. It yields the protein CSANSGVRSYNKQYF.

The chain joins TRBV2 to TRBJ1-5; the D gene is possibly TRBD1 (5 bases). The CDR3 contains 14 residues. The germline gives CDR1 SNHLY, CDR2 FYNNEI. The V and J ends lost 6 bases and 2 bases respectively, with 11 bases between them. The CDR3 DNA reads as TGTGCCAGCAGCAGGGAAACCGGCAATCAGCCCCAGCATTTT. Translated, it gives CASSRETGNQPQHF.

The V and J genes are TRBV2 and TRBJ1-1; D is ambiguous. The CDR3 runs to 13 residues. The V end lost 6 bases, the J end lost 1 base, and 9 bases lay between the germline ends. Germline V CDR1 and CDR2: SNHLY, FYNNEI. CDR3 DNA: TGTGCCAGCAGCGTCTCAGAGAACACTGAAGCTTTCTTT. Residues: CASSVSENTEAFF.

The chain couples TRBV20-1 to TRBJ1-5; D is undetermined. The CDR3 covers 12 residues. CDR1 DFQATT and CDR2 SNEGSKA come from the germline V gene (reference sequence). Trimming stripped 0 bases from V and 6 bases from J, with 6 bases between. This chain's CDR3 is CSARDLSQPQHF. CDR3 sequence (DNA): TGCAGTGCTAGAGATCTGAGTCAGCCCCAGCATTTT.

This chain links TRBV2 with TRBJ2-1; 13 positions match TRBD2. Germline V gives CDR1 SNHLY, CDR2 FYNNEI. This CDR3 has 15 amino acids. V dropped 5 bases and J dropped 8; count of bases not matched to a gene: 6. CDR3 nucleotide sequence: TGTGCCAGCAGTAGGACTAGCGGGAGACAATATGAGCAGTTCTTC. Translating gives CASSRTSGRQYEQFF. Drawing the rest from reference TRBV2 and TRBJ2-1, the complete variable domain is EPEVTQTPSHQVTQMGQEVILRCVPISNHLYFYWYRQILGQKVEFLVSFYNNEISEKSEIFDDQFSVERPDGSNFTLKIRSTKLEDSAMYFCASSRTSGRQYEQFFGPGTRLTVL.

The genes are TRBV29-1 and TRBJ1-2; D is unclear. V lost 0 bases and J lost 2, with 4 bases in between. This CDR3 has 12 amino acids. Looked up from germline, CDR1 is SQVTM and CDR2 is ANQGSEA. CDR3 in amino acids: CSVEEQNYGYTF. CDR3 nucleotide sequence: TGCAGCGTTGAAGAACAGAACTATGGCTACACCTTC.

This clonotype came up many times. The V and J genes are TRBV5-1 and TRBJ2-7; 10 bases align to TRBD2. V shed 7 bases and J 3 bases; nucleotides not matched to a gene: 10. Germline V gene lookup returns CDR1 SGHRS and CDR2 YFSETQ. CDR3 length: 15 residues. CDR3 in DNA: TGCGCCAGCGCGCTCTCTAGCGGGGGCGTCTACGAGCAGTACTTC. Protein sequence: CASALSSGGVYEQYF.

The CDR3 region is CASSFAAWGNQPQHF. The CDR3 bases are TGTGCCAGCAGTTTTGCCGCGTGGGGCAATCAGCCCCAGCATTTT. V usage is TRBV27 and J usage is TRBJ1-5; D gene unclear. Trimming removed 3 bases from V and 2 bases from J, with 11 bases in between. This CDR3 comprises 15 residues. CDR1 is MNHEY and CDR2 is SMNVEV in the germline V gene (reference sequence).

J is TRBJ2-6 and V is TRBV6-2 or TRBV6-3, with D uncertain. From germline, CDR1 is MNHEY and CDR2 SVGEGT. V was pared by 8 bases and J by 0 bases, with 11 bases between. The CDR3 totals 15 residues. The CDR3 sequence is CASGSESSGANVLTF. CDR3 coding DNA: TGTGCCAGCGGTTCCGAGAGCTCTGGGGCCAACGTCCTGACTTTC.

The sample holds a few counts of this clonotype. This rearrangement joins TRBV6-5 to TRBJ2-7; 10 nucleotides agree with TRBD1. Germline V CDR1 and CDR2: MNHEY, SVGAGI. After removal of 1 base from V and 5 bases from J, the junction contained 5 bases not matched to a gene. This CDR3 is 15 amino acids long. The CDR3 DNA sequence: TGTGCCAGCAGTTACTTAGGACAGGGGGTGGACGAGCAGTACTTC. This translates into CASSYLGQGVDEQYF.

The chain uses TRBV13 and TRBJ2-7; D remains unclear. Germline CDR1 is PRHDT and CDR2 is FYEKMQ (reference sequence). Trimming pared 1 base from V and 6 bases from J, leaving 7 bases between. The CDR3 is 12 amino acids. CDR3 in DNA: TGTGCCAGCAGCTTAGTTACCTCCGAGCAGTACTTC. It yields the protein CASSLVTSEQYF.

In this sample, this clonotype turned up a few times. The V and J genes are TRBV6-6 and TRBJ2-7; possible D gene TRBD2, 7 bases. The CDR3 spans 16 residues. The V end was cut by 0 bases, the J end by 1 base, with 13 bases between. Germline assignment: CDR1 MNHNY and CDR2 SVGAGI (reference sequence). The CDR3 here is CASSYSGGGPSYEQYF. The CDR3 nucleotides read TGTGCCAGCAGTTACTCTGGCGGGGGCCCGTCCTACGAGCAGTACTTC.

About this clonotype: Just one base apart from a much larger clone, this may be a read error. This chain connects TRBV12-3 or TRBV12-4 to TRBJ1-4, with 7 bases aligning to TRBD1. The CDR3 covers 14 residues. V was pared by 6 bases and J by 5 bases, with 6 bases of the junction left unmatched. In DNA form, the CDR3 reads TGTGCCAGCAGGCCGGGACAGTGGAATGAAAAACTGTTTTTT. This codes for CASRPGQWNEKLFF.

This clonotype was seen only a few times. This sequence joins TRBV19 and TRBJ1-1; D might be TRBD1 (5 bases). The CDR3 extends over 13 amino acids. The ends were cut back, 1 base at V and 10 bases at J, with 13 bases in the middle. CDR1 LNHDA and CDR2 SQIVND come from the germline V gene (reference sequence). The CDR3 bases are TGTGCCAGTAGTATAGTTGGGGCAGTTCGAGCTTTCTTT. This sequence encodes CASSIVGAVRAFF.

The V call is TRBV19, the J call TRBJ2-7, with D perhaps matching TRBD1 (5 bases). The CDR3 contains 12 residues. Germline V CDR1 and CDR2: LNHDA, SQIVND (reference sequence). Trimming took 6 bases from V and 6 from J, leaving 12 bases between them. The CDR3 sequence: CASSPRGREQYF. Written as DNA, the CDR3 is TGTGCCAGTAGCCCAAGGGGTCGCGAGCAGTACTTC.

This clonotype came up a few times. The rearrangement joins TRBV20-1 to TRBJ2-5; possibly TRBD2 for D (6 bases). V gave up 2 bases and J gave up 11 bases, with 24 bases separating them. Germline loops: CDR1 DFQATT, CDR2 SNEGSKA (reference sequence). This CDR3 has 15 residues. CDR3 nucleotide sequence: TGCAGTGCTAGACCGACTAGAGGTTACGGGAAGGAGCAGTACTTC. This sequence encodes CSARPTRGYGKEQYF.

This clonotype has only a few counts. The genes are TRBV7-2 and TRBJ2-3; a weak D match, TRBD1 (6 bases). This CDR3 region has 14 residues. Germline loops: CDR1 SGHTA, CDR2 FQGNSA. V lost 8 bases and J lost 0, with 12 bases in between. The DNA of the CDR3 is TGTGCCAGCCTCAGACAGGCTAGCACAGATACGCAGTATTTT. This gives the protein CASLRQASTDTQYF.

This clonotype occurred a few times. This chain connects TRBV30 to TRBJ2-3; unclear D gene. The V end lost 2 bases, the J end lost 1 base, and 4 bases lay between the germline ends. From germline, CDR1 is GTSNPN and CDR2 SVGIG (reference sequence). The CDR3 runs to 12 residues. CDR3 nucleotide sequence: TGTGCCTGGAGTTGGGGCACAGATACGCAGTATTTT. As protein: CAWSWGTDTQYF.

The chain joins TRBV27 to TRBJ2-7; D gene ambiguous. This CDR3 is 14 amino acids long. The V gene's germline CDR1 is MNHEY and CDR2 SMNVEV (reference sequence). Trimming left V 6 bases short and J 3 bases short, with 15 bases between. In DNA form, the CDR3 reads TGTGCCAGCAGCCCCAGCGAAAAGAGCTACGAGCAGTACTTC. Encoded protein: CASSPSEKSYEQYF.

The chain has TRBV27 and TRBJ2-3, with a tentative D call TRBD2 (6 bases). The CDR3 has 16 amino acids. Germline loops: CDR1 MNHEY, CDR2 SMNVEV (reference sequence). V shed 0 bases and J shed 5 bases, with 15 bases lying between them. CDR3 region: CASSLSRIGGRDTQYF. CDR3 DNA sequence: TGTGCCAGCAGTTTATCGCGGATAGGAGGGAGAGATACGCAGTATTTT.

This clonotype was counted only a few times. The chain couples TRBV7-2 to TRBJ2-5; tentatively, D is TRBD1 (6 bases). V was shortened by 3 bases and J by 7 bases, with 18 bases between the two germline ends. This CDR3 comprises 15 residues. Germline loops: CDR1 SGHTA, CDR2 FQGNSA. In nucleotides, the CDR3 is TGTGCCAGCAGCTTCCAGGGGCGGACTGGAGGGACCCAGTACTTC. Translated: CASSFQGRTGGTQYF.

The rearrangement uses TRBV9 and TRBJ2-3, with 10 bases identical to TRBD2. The CDR3 covers 16 residues. The V segment lost 5 bases and the J segment 3 bases; nucleotides outside the gene matches: 9. Germline assignment: CDR1 SGDLS and CDR2 YYNGEE. The CDR3 DNA sequence: TGTGCCAGCAGGGAGACTAGCGGGTCGATTACAGATACGCAGTATTTT. This gives the protein CASRETSGSITDTQYF. Complete variable domain (other parts from reference TRBV9 and TRBJ2-3): DSGVTQTPKHLITATGQRVTLRCSPRSGDLSVYWYQQSLDQGLQFLIQYYNGEERAKGNILERFSAQQFPDLHSELNLSSLELGDSALYFCASRETSGSITDTQYFGPGTRLTVL.

V is TRBV5-1 and J is TRBJ2-5; a weak D match, TRBD2 (5 bases). The CDR3 covers 16 residues. Germline CDR1 is SGHRS and CDR2 is YFSETQ. V was trimmed by 4 bases and J by 4 bases, leaving 20 bases between them. This CDR3 reads CASSRTVLAMGETQYF. The DNA for the CDR3 is TGCGCCAGCAGCCGGACTGTGTTAGCGATGGGAGAGACCCAGTACTTC. Complete variable domain (other parts from reference TRBV5-1 and TRBJ2-5): KAGVTQTPRYLIKTRGQQVTLSCSPISGHRSVSWYQQTPGQGLQFLFEYFSETQRNKGNFPGRFSGRQFSNSRSEMNVSTLELGDSALYLCASSRTVLAMGETQYFGPGTRLLVL.

The chain joins TRBV5-5 to TRBJ1-6; 7 positions agree with TRBD1. The trim removed 0 bases at V and 10 bases at J, leaving 7 bases unmatched. The CDR3 contains 15 residues. Per the germline V gene, CDR1 is SGHKS and CDR2 is YYEKEE (reference sequence). The CDR3 DNA reads as TGTGCCAGCAGCTTGGACAGGGGCCCCAACTCACCCCTCCACTTT. Translated: CASSLDRGPNSPLHF.

The chain employs TRBV11-3 and TRBJ2-1; D remains unclear. V lost 9 bases, J lost 0 bases, and 12 bases lay in between. In germline, CDR1 is SGHNT, CDR2 YENEEA. This CDR3 contains 14 residues. The CDR3 here is CARMGNGSYNEQFF. In nucleotides, the CDR3 is TGTGCCAGGATGGGTAATGGCTCCTACAATGAGCAGTTCTTC.